The 27 T cell receptor beta chains below were found in one sample sequenced in a study of early T cells in non-severe SARS-CoV-2 infection. TCRdb reanalysed the 5' RACE reads using MiXCR and keeps one entry per CDR3 protein. The table lists 60,000 or so distinct CDR3 sequences, about 12% of them singletons, with around 4.5% in the top ten. The sequencing sample was made of whole blood. Receptors were obtained from an adult who was a healthcare worker with PCR-confirmed SARS-CoV-2 infection or an uninfected control (not recorded which).

This chain uses TRBV7-6 with TRBJ1-6; D gene unclear. The CDR3 sequence is 13 residues long. The V gene lost 1 base and the J gene lost 10 bases, with 8 bases spanning the gap. Germline assignment: CDR1 SGHVS and CDR2 FNYEAQ. The CDR3 DNA follows: TGTGCCAGCAGCTTAGAGACGGACTCACCCCTCCACTTT. Translating gives CASSLETDSPLHF.

J is TRBJ2-7 and V is TRBV3-2; the table calls TRBD2, which could not be checked here. TRBV3-2 corresponds to a pseudogene. The CDR3 loop spans 16 amino acids. The DNA of the CDR3 is TGTGCCAGCAGCCACTCGGAGGTTGTACCTTCCTACGAGCAGTACTTC. Translated, it gives CASSHSEVVPSYEQYF.

This clonotype came up many times. The V call is TRBV4-3, the J call TRBJ2-6; D gene ambiguous. Germline CDR1 and CDR2: LGHNA and YSLEER. The V gene lost 4 bases and the J gene lost 4 bases, with 17 bases spanning the gap. This CDR3 has 17 residues. In DNA, the CDR3 is TGCGCCAGCAGCCTCTCGCTCGTCCCCTGGGGGGCCAACGTCCTGACTTTC. It yields the protein CASSLSLVPWGANVLTF.

This clonotype was seen repeatedly, ten times or more. This sequence joins TRBV27 and TRBJ2-7, with 7 bases lining up with TRBD1. V gave up 6 bases and J gave up 0 bases; unmatched junction bases: 2. The CDR3 has 13 residues. The germline V gene encodes CDR1 MNHEY and CDR2 SMNVEV (reference sequence). The CDR3 DNA reads TGTGCCAGCAGCCCAGGGGGCTCCTACGAGCAGTACTTC. It encodes CASSPGGSYEQYF.

This clonotype was recorded many times. The rearrangement joins TRBV29-1 to TRBJ1-2; TRBD1 matches 8 bases. The CDR3 length is 13 residues. The germline gives CDR1 SQVTM, CDR2 ANQGSEA. Losses at the gene ends were 0 bases for V and 4 bases for J; bases not matched to a gene: 1. CDR3 in amino acids: CSVEETGVYGYTF. The CDR3 region has the DNA TGCAGCGTTGAAGAGACAGGGGTCTATGGCTACACCTTC. Supplemented by reference TRBV29-1 and TRBJ1-2, the full variable domain reads SAVISQKPSRDICQRGTSLTIQCQVDSQVTMMFWYRQQPGQSLTLIATANQGSEATYESGFVIDKFPISRPNLTFSTLTVSNMSPEDSSIYLCSVEETGVYGYTFGSGTRLTVV.

This clonotype has a count of ten or more. V and J are TRBV6-5 and TRBJ1-1; the D is unclear. The CDR3 runs 13 residues. V shed 0 bases and J shed 4 bases, with 6 bases lying between them. Germline V CDR1 and CDR2: MNHEY, SVGAGI. The DNA of the CDR3 is TGTGCCAGCAGTTACTCTTGGGTCACTGAAGCTTTCTTT. As protein: CASSYSWVTEAFF.

This clonotype occurred many times. The chain recombines TRBV30 with TRBJ1-1; D perhaps matches TRBD1 (5 bases). V lost 2 bases and J 3 bases, leaving 10 bases between the germline ends. CDR1 and CDR2 (germline): GTSNPN, SVGIG (reference sequence). This CDR3 is built from 13 residues. The CDR3: CAWSRGTDTEAFF. As DNA, the CDR3 is TGTGCCTGGAGTAGGGGCACGGACACTGAAGCTTTCTTT.

This sequence joins TRBV14 and TRBJ2-7; 7 positions agree with TRBD1. The CDR3 has 12 amino acids. V shed 4 bases and J 7 bases; nucleotides not matched to a gene: 4. Germline CDR1 is SGHDN and CDR2 is FVKESK. CDR3 in amino acids: CASSPPGGEQYF. The CDR3 DNA reads as TGTGCCAGCAGCCCTCCAGGGGGTGAGCAGTACTTC.

This clonotype was counted ten times or more. V usage is TRBV9 and J usage is TRBJ2-7; D might be TRBD2 (5 bases). The CDR3 loop spans 16 amino acids. V gave up 0 bases and J gave up 6 bases, with 19 bases separating them. CDR1 and CDR2 (germline): SGDLS, YYNGEE. This CDR3 is CASSVAALKTSTEQYF. As DNA, the CDR3 is TGTGCCAGCAGCGTAGCAGCCCTAAAAACTAGTACCGAGCAGTACTTC.

The CDR3 DNA is TGTGCCAGCAGTGAAGAGGGTGGCACTGAAGCTTTCTTT. Translating gives CASSEEGGTEAFF. V and J are TRBV25-1 and TRBJ1-1; no firm D call. Germline CDR1 and CDR2: MGHDK and SYGVNS. This CDR3 has 13 residues. The V end lost 2 bases, the J end lost 4 bases, and 8 bases lay between the germline ends.

The sample holds many counts of this clonotype. The rearrangement links TRBV7-9 to TRBJ1-2, with TRBD1 as a possible D gene (5 bases). V lost 4 bases to trimming and J lost 5 bases, with 14 bases between them. The length of the CDR3 is 14 residues. CDR1 is SEHNR and CDR2 is FQNEAQ in the germline V gene (reference sequence). The CDR3 DNA reads TGTGCCAGCAGCTCAGAGACAGCTCTATATGGCTACACCTTC. Amino acids: CASSSETALYGYTF.

This clonotype was seen a handful of times. The V and J genes are TRBV28 and TRBJ2-7, with 7 bases identical to TRBD2. J was trimmed by 7 bases and V by 4 bases; bases with no gene match: 13. Per germline, CDR1 MDHEN and CDR2 SYDVKM. CDR3 size: 15 residues. CDR3 nucleotides: TGTGCCAGCAGTTCGCCGGGACTAAAAGCGGGTGAGCAGTACTTC. It translates to CASSSPGLKAGEQYF.

The chain employs TRBV20-1 and TRBJ2-1; 7 bases are shared with TRBD2. The germline CDR1 and CDR2 sequences are DFQATT and SNEGSKA (reference sequence). V was pared by 7 bases and J by 6 bases, with 15 bases of the junction left unmatched. CDR3 length: 15 amino acids. The CDR3 DNA follows: TGCAGTGTCAGACGGACTAGTCGCGATTCCAATGAGCAGTTCTTC. Translation gives CSVRRTSRDSNEQFF.

This clonotype was seen ten or more times. The chain carries TRBV13 and TRBJ1-1; no reliable D call. In germline, CDR1 is PRHDT, CDR2 FYEKMQ (reference sequence). The V gene lost 3 bases and the J gene lost 6 bases, with 8 bases spanning the gap. This CDR3 has 12 amino acids. For the CDR3, the DNA is TGTGCCAGCAGCTTTTTAGGTGCTGAAGCTTTCTTT. Residues: CASSFLGAEAFF.

This clonotype was seen many times. This chain connects TRBV6-4 to TRBJ2-3; 10 bases are a match to TRBD2. Germline lookup yields CDR1 MRHNA and CDR2 SNTAGT. The V and J ends lost 0 bases and 4 bases, in that order; junction bases with no gene match: 4. The CDR3 is 16 residues long. The CDR3 loop is CASSDSSLAGADTQYF. The CDR3 DNA is TGTGCCAGCAGTGACTCGTCGCTAGCGGGGGCAGATACGCAGTATTTT.

This clonotype was seen ten or more times. The V and J genes are TRBV6-1 and TRBJ1-3; no clear D gene. The CDR3 length is 18 residues. CDR1 is MNHNS, CDR2 SASEGT, per germline. V was trimmed by 8 bases and J by 0 bases, leaving 23 bases between them. As DNA, the CDR3 is TGTGCCAGCGCCATTAACGGATGGGGTCAAGGCTCTGGAAACACCATATATTTT. This sequence encodes CASAINGWGQGSGNTIYF.

Many counts were recorded for this clonotype. The gene calls are TRBV20-1 and TRBJ1-6, with 7 bases identical to TRBD1. Germline CDR1 and CDR2: DFQATT and SNEGSKA (reference sequence). V gave up 5 bases and J gave up 7 bases; unmatched junction bases: 8. The CDR3 runs 14 residues. The CDR3: CSASGGQSNSPLHF. CDR3 DNA: TGCAGTGCTTCTGGGGGACAGTCCAATTCACCCCTCCACTTT.

This clonotype was observed a handful of times. The chain couples TRBV20-1 to TRBJ2-2; 7 nucleotides match TRBD2. The CDR3 consists of 14 residues. J gave up 1 base and V 6 bases, and 5 bases lay outside the gene matches. Germline CDR1 and CDR2: DFQATT and SNEGSKA (reference sequence). This chain's CDR3 is CSAFLAENTGELFF. DNA for the CDR3: TGCAGTGCATTTCTAGCGGAGAACACCGGGGAGCTGTTTTTT.

This clonotype was counted ten times or more. V gene TRBV6-1 combines with J gene TRBJ2-7; D ambiguous. The V gene's germline CDR1 is MNHNS and CDR2 SASEGT. The CDR3 extends over 14 amino acids. V gave up 5 bases and J gave up 3 bases, with 14 bases separating them. CDR3 sequence reads: CASSIRTGDYEQYF. The DNA of the CDR3 is TGTGCCAGCAGTATACGGACGGGCGACTACGAGCAGTACTTC.

This clonotype was seen at least ten times. The gene calls are TRBV6-1 and TRBJ2-7, with TRBD2 identical over 13 bases. The CDR3 sequence is 15 residues long. Germline CDR1 and CDR2: MNHNS and SASEGT. V was pared by 1 base and J by 4 bases, with 1 base of the junction left unmatched. This CDR3 reads CASSEGTSGSYEQYF. The CDR3 DNA reads TGTGCCAGCAGTGAAGGGACTAGCGGGAGTTACGAGCAGTACTTC.

The rearrangement links TRBV7-9 to TRBJ2-7; D remains unclear. The CDR3 has 12 amino acids. Looked up from germline, CDR1 is SEHNR and CDR2 is FQNEAQ (reference sequence). With 1 base removed from V and 3 bases from J, the gap between germline ends came to 4 bases. The CDR3 here is CASSLGSYEQYF. The DNA for the CDR3 is TGTGCCAGCAGCTTAGGCAGCTACGAGCAGTACTTC.

This chain links TRBV19 with TRBJ2-6; 9 nucleotides align to TRBD1. V was clipped by 5 bases and J by 1 base; unmatched bases: 9. The V gene's germline CDR1 is LNHDA and CDR2 SQIVND (reference sequence). The CDR3 totals 18 residues. DNA for the CDR3: TGTGCCAGTAGTTCCCGGGACAGGGTCGTTTCTGGGGCCAACGTCCTGACTTTC. It codes for CASSSRDRVVSGANVLTF. Full variable domain (rest looked up from reference TRBV19 and TRBJ2-6): DGGITQSPKYLFRKEGQNVTLSCEQNLNHDAMYWYRQDPGQGLRLIYYSQIVNDFQKGDIAEGYSVSREKKESFPLTVTSAQKNPTAFYLCASSSRDRVVSGANVLTFGAGSRLTVL.

The CDR3 loop is CASSTDRGSRLAEAFF. As DNA, the CDR3 is TGTGCCAGCAGCACAGACAGGGGTAGCCGCCTGGCTGAAGCTTTCTTT. J is TRBJ1-1 and V is TRBV7-9; 8 nucleotides align to TRBD1. This CDR3 contains 16 residues. The V gene's germline CDR1 is SEHNR and CDR2 FQNEAQ (reference sequence). V lost 5 bases, J lost 6 bases, and 14 bases stayed unmatched.

This clonotype appeared many times. This chain links TRBV7-6 with TRBJ2-5; D is undetermined. The CDR3 is 12 amino acids. Germline CDR1 SGHVS, CDR2 FNYEAQ. V lost 5 bases and J lost 5, with 9 bases in between. The CDR3 bases are TGTGCCAGCAGCGGGGTAGGGGAGACCCAGTACTTC. This translates into CASSGVGETQYF. Full variable domain (rest looked up from reference TRBV7-6 and TRBJ2-5): GAGVSQSPRYKVTKRGQDVALRCDPISGHVSLYWYRQALGQGPEFLTYFNYEAQQDKSGLPNDRFSAERPEGSISTLTIQRTEQRDSAMYRCASSGVGETQYFGPGTRLLVL.

This clonotype was observed once. The rearrangement uses TRBV11-2 and TRBJ2-1; the D gene is possibly TRBD1 (7 bases). This CDR3 contains 13 residues. Trimming removed 4 bases from V and 9 bases from J, with 13 bases in between. The V gene's germline CDR1 is SGHAT and CDR2 FQNNGV. The CDR3 DNA is TGTGCCAGCAGCTCCCAGGGGGGTTCTGAGCAGTTCTTC. This codes for CASSSQGGSEQFF.

This clonotype appeared a few times. V is TRBV11-2 and J is TRBJ2-3; D unclear. This CDR3 contains 13 residues. Looked up from germline, CDR1 is SGHAT and CDR2 is FQNNGV. The ends were cut back, 5 bases at V and 14 bases at J, with 20 bases in the middle. CDR3 coding DNA: TGTGCCAGCAGCCTTCTAACCTCCCGCAGTTTGTATTTT. Translated: CASSLLTSRSLYF.

J is TRBJ2-4 and V is TRBV10-3; D gene ambiguous. CDR1 ENHRY and CDR2 SYGVKD come from the germline V gene. Trimming removed 3 bases from V and 0 bases from J, with 6 bases in between. The CDR3 is 14 amino acids. CDR3 nucleotides: TGTGCCATCAGTGATACGGGAGCCAAAAACATTCAGTACTTC. Residues: CAISDTGAKNIQYF.